These 25 T cell receptor beta chains share one sample of origin, sequenced in a study of blood T cell repertoires in COVID-19. Assay: immunoSEQ multiplex PCR; the TCRdb copy retains only in-frame clones and omits some. Counted here are roughly 140,000 clones, around 86% occurring once; the ten biggest clones make up roughly 8.2%. The sample consisted of peripheral blood. These TCRs come from a human donor in a cohort sampled during active COVID-19.

The chain combines TRBV7-8 with TRBJ2-7; D remains ambiguous. CDR3 length equals 11 residues. Germline loops: CDR1 SGHVS, CDR2 FQNEAQ. V was clipped by 5 bases and J by 6 bases, with 8 bases between them. The CDR3, as DNA: TGTGCCAGCAGCCAGCTCGCCGAGCAGTACTTC. This gives the protein CASSQLAEQYF.

This clone occurred a few times. The chain uses TRBV27 and TRBJ1-5, with 7 bases fitting TRBD1. Germline CDR1 and CDR2: MNHEY and SMNVEV (reference sequence). Trimming took 3 bases from V and 7 from J; bases not matched to a gene: 9. The CDR3 is made up of 15 amino acids. The CDR3 sequence is CASSFGAGGRQPQHF. In DNA, the CDR3 is TGTGCCAGCAGTTTCGGGGCAGGGGGACGGCAGCCCCAGCATTTT.

This chain connects TRBV7-8 to TRBJ1-1; a weak D match, TRBD1 (5 bases). V gave up 5 bases and J gave up 1 base, with 14 bases separating them. The CDR3 extends over 15 amino acids. Germline-derived CDR1 and CDR2 are SGHVS and FQNEAQ. CDR3 nucleotides: TGTGCCAGCAGCGCCCCAGGGACTCAGAACACTGAAGCTTTCTTT. It is translated as CASSAPGTQNTEAFF.

The chain employs TRBV3-1 (or the pseudogene TRBV3-2) and TRBJ2-5, with 10 bases aligning to TRBD2. The length of the CDR3 is 16 residues. Trimming at V came to 1 base and at J to 5 bases, leaving 7 bases not matched to a gene. Germline V gene sequence: CDR1 LGHDT, CDR2 YNNKEL (reference sequence). The CDR3 nucleotides are TGTGCCAGCAGCCAAGGGTCGAGCGGGAGGGGGGAGACCCAGTACTTC. It encodes CASSQGSSGRGETQYF.

This clone turned up a few times. For the CDR3, the DNA is TGCGCCAGCAGCCGCCTGGGGCTGGGCGCGAACACCGGGGAGCTGTTTTTT. This codes for CASSRLGLGANTGELFF. The genes are TRBV4-1 and TRBJ2-2; TRBD1 might be the D (5 bases). V dropped 4 bases and J dropped 0 bases, with 15 bases sitting between them. CDR1 and CDR2 (germline): MGHRA, YSYEKL. The CDR3 is 17 residues long.

V gene TRBV5-4 combines with J gene TRBJ2-7, with 9 bases lining up with TRBD2. With V trimmed by 1 base and J by 4 bases, 12 bases remained unmatched. The germline V gene encodes CDR1 SGHNT and CDR2 YYREEE (reference sequence). This CDR3 has 17 residues. The CDR3 loop reads CASSLRLGGRALYEQYF. As DNA, the CDR3 is TGTGCCAGCAGCTTGAGATTAGGCGGGAGGGCCTTGTACGAGCAGTACTTC.

This clone was seen more than once but under ten times. The chain recombines TRBV6-2 or TRBV6-3 with TRBJ2-7; 10 bases fit TRBD2. This CDR3 is 13 amino acids long. Trimming removed 5 bases from V and 9 bases from J; junction bases left unmatched: 7. Germline lookup yields CDR1 MNHEY and CDR2 SVGEGT. Here the CDR3 reads CASSPTGTSVQYF. CDR3 DNA sequence: TGTGCCAGCAGTCCAACCGGGACTAGCGTGCAGTACTTC.

The chain links TRBV5-5 to TRBJ1-2; TRBD1 matches at 8 bases. Germline trimming cut 0 bases from V and 10 bases from J; bases unmatched to any gene: 2. The CDR3 spans 12 residues. Germline CDR1 reads SGHKS; CDR2 reads YYEKEE (reference sequence). DNA of the CDR3: TGTGCCAGCAGCTTGGAACAGGGGGTCTACACCTTC. Translated: CASSLEQGVYTF.

The rearrangement uses TRBV6-6 and TRBJ1-2; the D gene is possibly TRBD1 (5 bases). CDR1 and CDR2 (germline): MNHNY, SVGAGI (reference sequence). CDR3 length: 12 residues. The germline V and J ends were trimmed by 8 bases and 4 bases, with 11 bases remaining between them. This CDR3 is CASGPGIYGYTF. Written as DNA, the CDR3 is TGTGCCAGCGGACCAGGGATCTATGGCTACACCTTC.

This clone was counted a few times. This chain links TRBV4-2 with TRBJ2-5; 8 nucleotides match TRBD2. There are 14 residues in the CDR3. Per the germline V gene, CDR1 is LGHNA and CDR2 is YNFKEQ. Losses at the gene ends were 1 base for V and 5 bases for J; bases not matched to a gene: 3. DNA for the CDR3: TGTGCCAGCAGCCAAGCCGGGGGGGGCGAGACCCAGTACTTC. The encoded protein is CASSQAGGGETQYF.

J is TRBJ2-7 and V is TRBV21-1; TRBD2, the table's D call, was not compared with the DNA. TRBV21-1 has pseudogene status. The CDR3 runs to 14 residues. CDR3 protein: CASSKDAFKREQYF. In DNA, the CDR3 is TGTGCCAGCAGCAAAGATGCCTTCAAGAGGGAGCAGTACTTC.

The rearrangement uses TRBV10-3 and TRBJ1-1; D is possibly TRBD1 (6 bases). Trimming shortened V by 0 bases and J by 1 base, and 9 bases separated the two germline ends. CDR1 is ENHRY and CDR2 is SYGVKD in the germline V gene. The CDR3 covers 15 residues. This chain's CDR3 is CAISESGHRNTEAFF. The CDR3 nucleotides read TGTGCCATCAGTGAGTCGGGACACAGGAACACTGAAGCTTTCTTT.

The rearrangement links TRBV29-1 to TRBJ2-5; D is ambiguous. The germline V gene has CDR1 SQVTM and CDR2 ANQGSEA. V gave up 6 bases and J gave up 0 bases, with 8 bases separating them. CDR3 length: 12 residues. The CDR3 nucleotides are TGCAGCGTCCACAGTAACCAAGAGACCCAGTACTTC. This translates into CSVHSNQETQYF.

This rearrangement joins TRBV2 to TRBJ1-2; D is perhaps TRBD1 (6 bases). Germline V gene sequence: CDR1 SNHLY, CDR2 FYNNEI. V was clipped by 10 bases and J by 7 bases, with 16 bases between them. This CDR3 is 12 amino acids long. In DNA, the CDR3 is TGTGCCATCGCGACAGGTAGCTCTGGCTACACCTTC. Translated: CAIATGSSGYTF.

This clone was found a few times. The chain combines TRBV7-9 with TRBJ2-1, with a weak D call TRBD1 (5 bases). The CDR3 has 15 residues. Trimming shortened V by 1 base and J by 10 bases, and 17 bases separated the two germline ends. The germline CDR1 and CDR2 sequences are SEHNR and FQNEAQ (reference sequence). DNA of the CDR3: TGTGCCAGCAGCTTAGGCAGGGTTGTAGGTATGGAGCAGTTCTTC. This codes for CASSLGRVVGMEQFF.

This clone came up a few times. The chain is built from TRBV6-5 and TRBJ2-1; maybe TRBD1 (5 bases). Germline CDR1 reads MNHEY; CDR2 reads SVGAGI. V was pared by 7 bases and J by 0 bases, with 13 bases between. This CDR3 is 15 amino acids long. The chain's CDR3 is CASTTWQGSYNEQFF. CDR3 bases: TGTGCCAGCACCACCTGGCAGGGCTCCTACAATGAGCAGTTCTTC.

This chain links TRBV19 with TRBJ1-1, with TRBD1 as a possible D gene (5 bases). Germline V gene lookup returns CDR1 LNHDA and CDR2 SQIVND (reference sequence). V lost 2 bases and J 5 bases, leaving 6 bases between the germline ends. The CDR3 is made up of 12 amino acids. The CDR3 sequence: CASSIKGTEAFF. The CDR3 coding sequence is TGTGCCAGTAGTATAAAGGGGACTGAAGCTTTCTTT.

The rearrangement uses TRBV27 and TRBJ2-3; possibly TRBD2 for D (6 bases). Trimming left V 6 bases short and J 8 bases short, with 15 bases between. CDR1 is MNHEY and CDR2 is SMNVEV in the germline V gene (reference sequence). The CDR3 sequence is 13 residues long. CDR3 bases: TGTGCCAGCAGCCGGGGAAGGGAGGCTACGCAGTATTTT. This encodes CASSRGREATQYF.

The chain is built from TRBV18 and TRBJ2-7; the match to TRBD2 covers 15 bases. This CDR3 is built from 18 residues. V lost 3 bases, J lost 0 bases, and 6 bases stayed unmatched. CDR1 and CDR2 from the germline V gene are KGHSH and LQKENI. The CDR3 sequence is CASSPQGTSGGSSYEQYF. CDR3 in DNA: TGTGCCAGCTCACCCCAAGGGACTAGCGGGGGGAGCTCCTACGAGCAGTACTTC.

V is TRBV6-2 or TRBV6-3 and J is TRBJ2-2; tentatively, D is TRBD2 (5 bases). Germline V gene sequence: CDR1 MNHEY, CDR2 SVGEGT. This CDR3 spans 14 amino acids. Trimming pared 0 bases from V and 7 bases from J, leaving 9 bases between. The CDR3 protein is CASSYSTAGGELFF. The CDR3 nucleotides read TGTGCCAGCAGTTACTCGACTGCGGGCGGGGAGCTGTTTTTT.

J is TRBJ2-4 and V is TRBV4-2, with D maybe TRBD2 (6 bases). The CDR3 sequence is 15 residues long. V gave up 1 base and J gave up 8 bases, with 15 bases separating them. From germline, CDR1 is LGHNA and CDR2 YNFKEQ. CDR3 amino acids: CASSQATTRGDIQYF. CDR3 bases: TGTGCCAGCAGCCAAGCGACGACTAGAGGGGACATTCAGTACTTC.

The chain combines TRBV6-5 with TRBJ1-2; 7 bases map to TRBD1. The CDR3 length is 14 residues. Trimming at V came to 5 bases and at J to 5 bases, leaving 8 bases not matched to a gene. CDR1 MNHEY and CDR2 SVGAGI come from the germline V gene. This chain's CDR3 is CASSPGQTYYGYTF. In DNA form, the CDR3 reads TGTGCCAGCAGTCCGGGACAGACATATTATGGCTACACCTTC.

This chain joins TRBV25-1 and TRBJ1-3; tentatively, D is TRBD1 (6 bases). This CDR3 spans 15 amino acids. Trimming took 7 bases from V and 2 from J, leaving 15 bases between them. Germline V gives CDR1 MGHDK, CDR2 SYGVNS. The CDR3 DNA is TGTGCCAGCAACGATGACAGGCAGGCTGGAAACACCATATATTTT. The encoded protein is CASNDDRQAGNTIYF.

Here the CDR3 DNA reads TGCGCCAGCAGCTTGTTCGCGACAGGGAACACTGAAGCTTTCTTT. Translating gives CASSLFATGNTEAFF. The chain joins TRBV5-1 to TRBJ1-1; D is perhaps TRBD1 (6 bases). The CDR3 has 15 residues. The ends were cut back, 1 base at V and 1 base at J, with 11 bases in the middle. Germline CDR1 reads SGHRS; CDR2 reads YFSETQ. The whole variable domain, remainder taken from reference TRBV5-1 and TRBJ1-1, is KAGVTQTPRYLIKTRGQQVTLSCSPISGHRSVSWYQQTPGQGLQFLFEYFSETQRNKGNFPGRFSGRQFSNSRSEMNVSTLELGDSALYLCASSLFATGNTEAFFGQGTRLTVV.

In its sample, this clone was seen a few times. The gene calls are TRBV29-1 and TRBJ1-1; D is unresolved. CDR1 SQVTM and CDR2 ANQGSEA come from the germline V gene. This CDR3 contains 12 residues. The V and J ends lost 7 bases and 3 bases respectively, with 12 bases between them. Here the CDR3 reads CSAIFADTEAFF. In DNA form, the CDR3 reads TGCAGCGCTATTTTCGCGGACACTGAAGCTTTCTTT. The whole variable domain, filled in from reference TRBV29-1 and TRBJ1-1, reads SAVISQKPSRDICQRGTSLTIQCQVDSQVTMMFWYRQQPGQSLTLIATANQGSEATYESGFVIDKFPISRPNLTFSTLTVSNMSPEDSSIYLCSAIFADTEAFFGQGTRLTVV.